The 18 T cell receptor beta chains reported below all come from one sample, sequenced in a study of blood T cell repertoires in COVID-19. The table came from immunoSEQ multiplex PCR; TCRdb's copy has only in-frame clones and leaves some out. The data show 200,000 to 300,000 clones, 83% seen once. The sample was peripheral blood. Receptor source: a human donor in a cohort sampled during active COVID-19.

The gene calls are TRBV5-4 and TRBJ2-1; D may be TRBD2 (6 bases). V was trimmed by 2 bases and J by 3 bases, leaving 12 bases between them. The CDR3 runs 15 residues. From germline, CDR1 is SGHNT and CDR2 YYREEE (reference sequence). The CDR3 protein is CASSFGGSLYNEQFF. The CDR3 DNA sequence: TGTGCCAGCAGCTTCGGGGGATCCCTCTACAATGAGCAGTTCTTC. The whole variable domain, remainder taken from reference TRBV5-4 and TRBJ2-1, is ETGVTQSPTHLIKTRGQQVTLRCSSQSGHNTVSWYQQALGQGPQFIFQYYREEENGRGNFPPRFSGLQFPNYSSELNVNALELDDSALYLCASSFGGSLYNEQFFGPGTRLTVL.

This clone was counted only a few times. This chain connects TRBV28 to TRBJ2-7; the match to TRBD1 covers 7 bases. The CDR3 runs 14 residues. The J segment lost 0 bases and the V segment lost 8 bases, leaving 7 bases of the junction unmatched. CDR1 is MDHEN and CDR2 is SYDVKM in the germline V gene. The CDR3 protein is CASLGRDSSYEQYF. Here the CDR3 DNA reads TGTGCCAGCCTAGGCCGGGACAGCTCCTACGAGCAGTACTTC.

V is TRBV6-5 and J is TRBJ2-7, with 7 bases matching TRBD2. V was clipped by 8 bases and J by 0 bases; unmatched bases: 4. The germline V gene encodes CDR1 MNHEY and CDR2 SVGAGI. This CDR3 is built from 13 residues. As DNA, the CDR3 is TGTGCCAGCGTGCGGGGGAACTCCTACGAGCAGTACTTC. This encodes CASVRGNSYEQYF.

The chain is built from TRBV7-6 and TRBJ2-5, with D perhaps matching TRBD2 (5 bases). The CDR3 covers 16 residues. The V gene lost 4 bases and the J gene lost 5 bases, with 20 bases spanning the gap. Germline CDR1 and CDR2: SGHVS and FNYEAQ. The CDR3 DNA is TGTGCCAGCAGCTCCCCCCTGAGCGGCCGGCGGGAGACCCAGTACTTC. It specifies CASSSPLSGRRETQYF.

Written as DNA, the CDR3 is TGCGCCAGCGCGCGGGAGGCCCCCCGGGAAGATACGCAGTATTTT. The encoded protein is CASAREAPREDTQYF. V gene TRBV10-2 combines with J gene TRBJ2-3, with 8 bases that match TRBD2. The CDR3 covers 15 residues. Looked up from germline, CDR1 is WSHSY and CDR2 is SAAADI. The trim removed 8 bases at V and 5 bases at J, leaving 12 bases unmatched.

The V gene is TRBV15, the J gene TRBJ1-5; D is possibly TRBD1 (5 bases). Germline CDR1 LNHNV, CDR2 YYDKDF (reference sequence). This CDR3 contains 14 residues. V was cut by 3 bases and J by 5 bases, with 11 bases left in between. CDR3 coding DNA: TGTGCCACCAGCAGTGACAGTTATGATCAGCCCCAGCATTTT. Protein product: CATSSDSYDQPQHF.

V usage is TRBV11-3 and J usage is TRBJ2-7, with 12 positions matching TRBD2. Germline V gene lookup returns CDR1 SGHNT and CDR2 YENEEA. The CDR3 spans 18 residues. V gave up 3 bases and J gave up 0 bases; unmatched junction bases: 9. The CDR3 nucleotides are TGTGCCAGCAGCTTGACTAGCGGGAGAGGAATTCACTCCTACGAGCAGTACTTC. Protein: CASSLTSGRGIHSYEQYF.

The genes are TRBV30 and TRBJ2-7; possibly TRBD1 for D (6 bases). CDR3 length equals 14 residues. Trimming removed 4 bases from V and 4 bases from J, with 17 bases in between. Germline loops: CDR1 GTSNPN, CDR2 SVGIG (reference sequence). The CDR3 reads CAWMAAGQKYEQYF. CDR3 DNA: TGTGCCTGGATGGCGGCCGGACAGAAATACGAGCAGTACTTC.

V is TRBV5-4 and J is TRBJ1-3; TRBD1 matches 10 bases. There are 14 residues in the CDR3. V trimming: 4 bases; J trimming: 4 bases; junction bases outside the gene matches: 2. Germline V gives CDR1 SGHNT, CDR2 YYREEE (reference sequence). The CDR3 spells CASSRTGGGNTIYF. DNA of the CDR3: TGTGCCAGCAGCAGGACAGGGGGGGGAAACACCATATATTTT.

The chain links TRBV6-5 to TRBJ2-5, with 8 positions matching TRBD1. Per germline, CDR1 MNHEY and CDR2 SVGAGI. This CDR3 has 16 amino acids. V was clipped by 4 bases and J by 7 bases; unmatched bases: 14. The CDR3 DNA reads as TGTGCCAGCAGTTTCGGGGCAGGGGGCGCGTTAGGGACCCAGTACTTC. Protein sequence: CASSFGAGGALGTQYF.

V gene TRBV7-9 combines with J gene TRBJ2-6; 9 bases align to TRBD1. Trimming took 4 bases from V and 2 from J; bases not matched to a gene: 12. The CDR3 extends over 19 amino acids. The germline gives CDR1 SEHNR, CDR2 FQNEAQ (reference sequence). The CDR3 reads CASSYTTGQGVAGANVLTF. Here the CDR3 DNA reads TGTGCCAGCAGCTACACAACGGGACAGGGAGTCGCTGGGGCCAACGTCCTGACTTTC.

This clone has just one count. V and J are TRBV7-2 and TRBJ1-2; possibly TRBD1 for D (6 bases). The germline CDR1 and CDR2 sequences are SGHTA and FQGNSA. This CDR3 has 16 amino acids. The ends were cut back, 5 bases at V and 1 base at J, with 17 bases in the middle. CDR3: CASSRRQGSLNYGYTF. The CDR3 nucleotides read TGTGCCAGCAGCCGTAGGCAGGGGAGCCTTAACTATGGCTACACCTTC.

V and J are TRBV10-1 and TRBJ2-1; possibly TRBD1 for D (6 bases). The CDR3 contains 14 residues. Per germline, CDR1 WNHNN and CDR2 SYGVQD (reference sequence). Trimming removed 4 bases from V and 7 bases from J, with 14 bases in between. The CDR3 sequence is CASSVTGLGNEQFF. CDR3 bases: TGCGCCAGCAGTGTTACAGGGCTGGGTAATGAGCAGTTCTTC.

CDR3 amino acids: CASSATGPGANVLTF. CDR3 in DNA: TGTGCCAGCAGTGCGACAGGGCCCGGGGCCAACGTCCTGACTTTC. The V and J genes are TRBV28 and TRBJ2-6; 7 bases fit TRBD1. The germline CDR1 and CDR2 sequences are MDHEN and SYDVKM. J lost 4 bases, V lost 5 bases, and 5 bases had no gene match. The CDR3 extends over 15 amino acids.

The CDR3 region has the DNA TGTGCCAGCAGCTCCTACGCCTCCTACGAGCAGTACTTC. This codes for CASSSYASYEQYF. The V and J genes are TRBV5-5 and TRBJ2-7; D call uncertain. CDR1 is SGHKS and CDR2 is YYEKEE in the germline V gene (reference sequence). The CDR3 has 13 residues. V lost 3 bases, J lost 0 bases, and 7 bases lay in between.

V gene TRBV10-3 combines with J gene TRBJ2-7, with 10 bases lining up with TRBD1. The junction had 8 bases not matched to a gene; V was cut back by 6 bases and J by 3 bases. The CDR3 spans 15 residues. Germline V gene sequence: CDR1 ENHRY, CDR2 SYGVKD. In DNA form, the CDR3 reads TGTGCCATCAGAGAAAGGACAGGGGGAAACTACGAGCAGTACTTC. Translation: CAIRERTGGNYEQYF.

This clone was counted a few times. This chain uses TRBV11-2 with TRBJ2-7; D call uncertain. This CDR3 region has 14 residues. The germline V gene encodes CDR1 SGHAT and CDR2 FQNNGV. Trimming left V 1 base short and J 2 bases short, with 9 bases between. The chain's CDR3 is CASSLVGFPYEQYF. The CDR3 DNA sequence: TGTGCCAGCAGCTTAGTCGGGTTTCCCTACGAGCAGTACTTC.

This chain joins TRBV7-6 and TRBJ1-1; maybe TRBD1 (5 bases). Per the germline V gene, CDR1 is SGHVS and CDR2 is FNYEAQ. The CDR3 is 12 residues long. Trimming shortened V by 5 bases and J by 5 bases, and 9 bases separated the two germline ends. The CDR3 is CASSPGGTEAFF. CDR3 DNA sequence: TGTGCCAGCAGCCCCGGGGGGACTGAAGCTTTCTTT.